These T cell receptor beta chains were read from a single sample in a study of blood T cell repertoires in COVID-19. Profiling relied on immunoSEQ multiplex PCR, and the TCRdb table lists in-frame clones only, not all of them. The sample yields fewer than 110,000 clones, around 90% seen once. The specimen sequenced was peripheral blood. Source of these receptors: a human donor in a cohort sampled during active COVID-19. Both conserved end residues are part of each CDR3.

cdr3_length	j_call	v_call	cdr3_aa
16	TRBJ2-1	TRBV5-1	CASSLAQGGSYNEQFF
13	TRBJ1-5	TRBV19	CAVSSGGNQPQHF
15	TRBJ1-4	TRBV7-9	CASSPSGLSNEKLFF
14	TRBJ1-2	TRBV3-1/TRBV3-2	CASSQEETVYGYTF
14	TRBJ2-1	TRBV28	CASSSRAGKNEQFF
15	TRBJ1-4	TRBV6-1	CASSDWGRGDEKLFF
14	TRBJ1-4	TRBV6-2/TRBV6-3	CASSDREVNEKLFF
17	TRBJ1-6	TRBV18	CASSLQLQDLSRSPLHF
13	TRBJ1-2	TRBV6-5	CATYPGTAYGYTF
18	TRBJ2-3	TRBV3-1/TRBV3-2	CASSQGTSGGTSTDTQYF
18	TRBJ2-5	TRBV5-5	CASSPKVYAGGQQETQYF
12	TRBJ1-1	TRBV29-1	CSVDRGPAEAFF
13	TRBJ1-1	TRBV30	CAWTMSFNTEAFF
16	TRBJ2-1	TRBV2	CASSAIQGSSYNEQFF
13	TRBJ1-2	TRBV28	CASRTTGFNGYTF
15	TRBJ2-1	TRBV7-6	CASSLAGGSWNEQFF
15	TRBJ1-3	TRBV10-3	CAISPEGISGNTIYF
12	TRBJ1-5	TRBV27	CASSPRQGAQHF
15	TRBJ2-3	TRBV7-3	CASSNEAVSTDTQYF
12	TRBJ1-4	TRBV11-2	CASSFHGEKLFF
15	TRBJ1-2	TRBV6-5	CASSYSMVQQGALTF
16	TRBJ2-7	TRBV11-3	CASSFWIAGVPYEQYF
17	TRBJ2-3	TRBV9	CASSVEGTGVLTDTQYF
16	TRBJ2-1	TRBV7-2	CASSPQTGVIPNEQFF
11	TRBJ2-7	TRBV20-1	CSVGGPYEQYF
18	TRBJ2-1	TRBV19	CASSIASRLAGVYNEQFF
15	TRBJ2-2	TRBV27	CASKSQGAGTGELFF
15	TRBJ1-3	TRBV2	CASRAWGEPGNTIYF
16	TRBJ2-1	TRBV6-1	CASSERPAGGPHEQFF
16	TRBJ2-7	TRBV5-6	CASSLAAQGLTYEQYF
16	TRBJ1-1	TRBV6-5	CASSYSIGTGNTEAFF
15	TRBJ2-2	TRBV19	CASSVVAGDSGELFF
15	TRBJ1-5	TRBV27	CASKIQGAGNQPQHF
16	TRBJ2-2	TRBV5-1	CASSPGQGLDTGELFF
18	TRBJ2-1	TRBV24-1	CATSEDNTGTGVYNEQFF